The source of this TCR beta chain is a study of OX40 agonist ivuxolimab in advanced cancers. Study results and limitations: Antigen specificity of clonally expanded peripheral T cells was not established.

Regarding this clone: No antigen is known for it.

Losses at the gene ends were 1 base for V and 4 bases for J; bases not matched to a gene: 5. CDR1 and CDR2 from the germline V gene are GTSNPN and SVGIG (reference sequence). This CDR3 is 15 amino acids long. Sequencing used immunoSEQ multiplex PCR; TCRdb keeps in-frame clones, though not all of them. The sample yields about 35,000 clones, 70% to 85% seen once. The chain couples TRBV30 to TRBJ1-2; TRBD1 aligns across 11 bases. This TCR was sampled from an adult with an advanced solid tumor such as melanoma, head and neck, liver or kidney cancer. Sequences were derived from CD4+ or CD8+ T cells sorted from blood, sampled in a trial of the OX40 agonist ivuxolimab. The CDR3 nucleotides read TGTGCCTGGAGTGCCCGAGGACAGGGGGCCTATGGCTACACCTTC. This translates into CAWSARGQGAYGYTF.